Each of the 18 T cell receptor beta chains below was sequenced from the same sample in a study of cytotoxic CD8 clonotypes in ibrutinib-treated CLL. Sequencing was performed with immunoSEQ multiplex PCR; in TCRdb, only in-frame clones are kept and a portion is missing. The table has hundreds of thousands of clones, roughly 73% seen once. The sequencing used PBMCs, collected after 12 months of ibrutinib treatment. The origin of the receptors is a human donor with chronic lymphocytic leukemia.

This clone was seen only once. V usage is TRBV4-2 and J usage is TRBJ2-7, with D unclear. V lost 1 base and J lost 0, with 4 bases in between. CDR1 and CDR2 from the germline V gene are LGHNA and YNFKEQ. The CDR3 has 13 amino acids. This chain's CDR3 is CASSQGNSYEQYF. The DNA of the CDR3 is TGTGCCAGCAGCCAAGGGAACTCCTACGAGCAGTACTTC.

This sequence joins TRBV6-1 and TRBJ1-1, with D uncertain. The CDR3 sequence is 14 residues long. Germline CDR1 reads MNHNS; CDR2 reads SASEGT. Trimming shortened V by 2 bases and J by 4 bases, and 11 bases separated the two germline ends. CDR3 nucleotides: TGTGCCAGCAGTGAAAACCTCGAGGCCACTGAAGCTTTCTTT. This translates into CASSENLEATEAFF.

This clone was observed once. This chain links TRBV27 with TRBJ2-7; the D gene is possibly TRBD2 (6 bases). Trimming shortened V by 0 bases and J by 2 bases, and 11 bases separated the two germline ends. The CDR3 is 15 residues long. CDR1 is MNHEY, CDR2 SMNVEV, per germline (reference sequence). The chain's CDR3 is CASSLSGGGPYEQYF. The CDR3 bases are TGTGCCAGCAGTTTATCTGGGGGAGGACCCTACGAGCAGTACTTC.

The chain combines TRBV5-1 with TRBJ2-7; a weak D match, TRBD1 (5 bases). Germline V CDR1 and CDR2: SGHRS, YFSETQ. The CDR3 has 14 amino acids. V shed 1 base and J shed 1 base, with 9 bases lying between them. The CDR3 protein is CASSLSPGSYEQYF. The CDR3 region has the DNA TGCGCCAGCAGCTTGAGTCCAGGGTCCTACGAGCAGTACTTC.

This chain uses TRBV10-1 with TRBJ2-5; tentative D call: TRBD2 (6 bases). Germline V lookup: CDR1 WNHNN, CDR2 SYGVQD (reference sequence). Trimming took 5 bases from V and 0 from J, leaving 7 bases between them. The CDR3 is 13 amino acids. CDR3 coding DNA: TGCGCCAGCAGTTCTAGCGACCAAGAGACCCAGTACTTC. It translates to CASSSSDQETQYF.

The V call is TRBV6-5, the J call TRBJ1-2; 8 bases agree with TRBD1. V lost 2 bases to trimming and J lost 8 bases; unmatched junction nucleotides: 7. The CDR3 spans 14 residues. Germline V CDR1 and CDR2: MNHEY, SVGAGI. CDR3 sequence: CASSYRQGARGYTF. Written as DNA, the CDR3 is TGTGCCAGCAGTTACCGTCAGGGGGCGAGAGGCTACACCTTC.

This rearrangement joins TRBV30 to TRBJ2-5, with D perhaps TRBD2 (5 bases). This CDR3 is built from 14 residues. Trimming pared 2 bases from V and 2 bases from J, leaving 12 bases between. The germline CDR1 and CDR2 sequences are GTSNPN and SVGIG (reference sequence). DNA of the CDR3: TGTGCCTGGAGTCAAAATAGCGAACAAGAGACCCAGTACTTC. Protein product: CAWSQNSEQETQYF.

The rearrangement joins TRBV7-9 to TRBJ2-7; D tentatively fits TRBD1 or TRBD2 (6 bases each). CDR1 and CDR2 from the germline V gene are SEHNR and FQNEAQ (reference sequence). This CDR3 is built from 16 residues. V lost 5 bases and J lost 3, with 20 bases in between. The CDR3, as DNA: TGTGCCAGCAGCCCCATGATGGGGGGCCTACTCTACGAGCAGTACTTC. Translating it yields CASSPMMGGLLYEQYF.

This clone appeared a few times. The rearrangement joins TRBV7-9 to TRBJ1-4; tentatively, D is TRBD1 (5 bases). CDR3 size: 14 residues. The V and J ends lost 1 base and 6 bases respectively, with 9 bases between them. Germline CDR1 and CDR2: SEHNR and FQNEAQ (reference sequence). This CDR3 is CASSLGDADEKLFF. As DNA, the CDR3 is TGTGCCAGCAGCTTAGGGGACGCAGATGAAAAACTGTTTTTT.

The chain links TRBV18 to TRBJ2-3; D call uncertain. The CDR3 is made up of 13 amino acids. Germline CDR1 and CDR2: KGHSH and LQKENI. Deletions cut 4 bases from V and 2 bases from J, with 7 bases between. As DNA, the CDR3 is TGTGCCAGCTCACTGGAGACCACAGATACGCAGTATTTT. Protein sequence: CASSLETTDTQYF.

The gene calls are TRBV6-5 and TRBJ2-7; either TRBD1 or TRBD2 may fit D (6 bases each). Trimming cost V 5 bases and J 0 bases, with 14 bases left between them. The length of the CDR3 is 15 residues. The germline CDR1 and CDR2 sequences are MNHEY and SVGAGI. The CDR3: CASSTRGRLSYEQYF. The CDR3 DNA reads as TGTGCCAGCAGTACTCGGGGGCGCCTCTCCTACGAGCAGTACTTC.

CDR3 region: CASSLGLAGDEQFF. Here the CDR3 DNA reads TGTGCCAGCAGCTTAGGGCTAGCGGGAGATGAGCAGTTCTTC. This chain links TRBV7-9 with TRBJ2-1, with 10 bases identical to TRBD2. In germline, CDR1 is SEHNR, CDR2 FQNEAQ (reference sequence). This CDR3 is 14 amino acids long. V shed 1 base and J 8 bases; nucleotides not matched to a gene: 2.

This clone showed up just once. One junction end does not reproduce the germline sequence, and a read error may be involved. The V call is TRBV7-7, the J call TRBJ2-2; D is uncertain. Germline CDR1 is SSHAT and CDR2 is FNYEAQ (reference sequence). The CDR3 length is 13 residues. The CDR3 DNA sequence: TGTGCTAGCAGCTTAGAGAACACCGGGGAGCTGTTTTTT. It translates to CASSLENTGELFF. Looking up the rest from reference TRBV7-7 and TRBJ2-2 gives the full variable domain: GAGVSQSPRYKVTKRGQDVTLRCDPISSHATLYWYQQALGQGPEFLTYFNYEAQPDKSGLPSDRFSAERPEGSISTLTIQRTEQRDSAMYRCASSLENTGELFFGEGSRLTVL.

The chain carries TRBV4-1 and TRBJ2-5, with 12 bases fitting TRBD2. Germline loops: CDR1 MGHRA, CDR2 YSYEKL. The junction had 4 bases not matched to a gene; V was cut back by 0 bases and J by 8 bases. This CDR3 region has 15 residues. The DNA of the CDR3 is TGCGCCAGCAGCCAAGATTGGACTAGCGGGGATACCCAGTACTTC. Residues: CASSQDWTSGDTQYF.

The rearrangement uses TRBV2 and TRBJ1-2; unclear D gene. The CDR3 is made up of 11 amino acids. V was cut by 6 bases and J by 2 bases, with 4 bases left in between. Per the germline V gene, CDR1 is SNHLY and CDR2 is FYNNEI. The CDR3 protein is CASSDNYGYTF. In DNA form, the CDR3 reads TGTGCCAGCAGCGACAACTATGGCTACACCTTC.

The rearrangement joins TRBV5-1 to TRBJ2-2; 12 nucleotides match TRBD1. This CDR3 has 15 amino acids. Germline CDR1 is SGHRS and CDR2 is YFSETQ. The V gene end was trimmed by 7 bases and the J gene end by 6 bases; junction bases not matched to a gene: 7. CDR3 sequence (DNA): TGCGCCAGCCTCCCGGGACAGGGGGCCCCCGGGGAGCTGTTTTTT. Residues: CASLPGQGAPGELFF. Full variable domain (missing parts from reference TRBV5-1 and TRBJ2-2): KAGVTQTPRYLIKTRGQQVTLSCSPISGHRSVSWYQQTPGQGLQFLFEYFSETQRNKGNFPGRFSGRQFSNSRSEMNVSTLELGDSALYLCASLPGQGAPGELFFGEGSRLTVL.

This rearrangement joins TRBV18 to TRBJ1-1; TRBD1 aligns across 7 bases. CDR3 length: 14 amino acids. V gave up 3 bases and J gave up 1 base; unmatched junction bases: 2. The germline gives CDR1 KGHSH, CDR2 LQKENI. CDR3 protein: CASSPDRENTEAFF. The CDR3 bases are TGTGCCAGCTCACCCGACAGGGAGAACACTGAAGCTTTCTTT.

The gene calls are TRBV6-5 and TRBJ1-2, with a possible D match to TRBD1 (5 bases). Germline V CDR1 and CDR2: MNHEY, SVGAGI. The CDR3 length is 15 residues. The V end was cut by 2 bases, the J end by 0 bases, with 10 bases between. CDR3 loop: CASSYAGVTNYGYTF. The DNA of the CDR3 is TGTGCCAGCAGTTACGCGGGGGTTACTAACTATGGCTACACCTTC.